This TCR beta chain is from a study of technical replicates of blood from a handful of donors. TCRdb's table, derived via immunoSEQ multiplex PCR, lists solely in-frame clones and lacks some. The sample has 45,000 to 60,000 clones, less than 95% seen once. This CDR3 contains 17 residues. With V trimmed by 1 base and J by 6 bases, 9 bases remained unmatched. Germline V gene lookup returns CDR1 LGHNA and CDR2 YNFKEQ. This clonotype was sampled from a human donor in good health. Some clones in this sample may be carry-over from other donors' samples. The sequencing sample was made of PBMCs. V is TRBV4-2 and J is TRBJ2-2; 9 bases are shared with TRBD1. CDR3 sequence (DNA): TGTGCCAGCAGCCAAGGACAGGGGGTTGGTAGGGCCGGGGAGCTGTTTTTT. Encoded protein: CASSQGQGVGRAGELFF.